This TCR beta chain was profiled in a study of blood T cell repertoires in COVID-19. Overall study context: Samples of COVID-19 (acute and convalescent) were obtained from the United States, Italy and Spain. T cells, B-cell-depleted T cells, or PBMCs provided the cDNA or gDNA that served as material.

Methods used by the authors: Scientists estimated how many nucleated cells there were by amplifying reference gene primers. Clones were read by immunoSEQ multiplex PCR, and TCRdb kept only the in-frame ones, dropping some. The DNA gave D and trimming, while V, J and clone size come from that table. The repertoire holds about 46,000 clones, with around 83% as singletons. Trimming cost V 4 bases and J 4 bases; bases outside gene matches: 10. Looked up from germline, CDR1 is LGHNT and CDR2 is FRNRAP. This CDR3 is built from 16 residues. Symptom resolution, clearance, or two negative PCRs marked the recovered donors of Cohort 3.

The specimen sequenced was PBMCs or T cells enriched from blood (not recorded which). The sequence was collected from a woman aged 45-59 years who had recovered from COVID-19. V gene TRBV12-5 combines with J gene TRBJ1-2; 9 bases map to TRBD1. The CDR3 DNA reads as TGTGCTAGTGGTTGGGCGGGACAGGGCAGAAGCTATGGCTACACCTTC. Translated, it gives CASGWAGQGRSYGYTF.